A selection of T cell receptor beta chains follows, all from one sample in a study of esophageal squamous cell carcinoma under preoperative chemotherapy. TCRdb fed the PCR reads into MiXCR, producing one record per CDR3 protein. Here the sample spans about 11,000 distinct CDR3 sequences, roughly 60% being singletons. Sample collection was performed from a patient given preoperative chemotherapy. These receptors originate from a human donor with esophageal squamous cell carcinoma. The donor label of this sample is uncertain. CDR3s include the opening cysteine and the closing phenylalanine or tryptophan.

CAISPGRSAQYF | TRBV10-1
CASSYSSEEQFF | TRBV6-5
CASSVGLAVGNIRYF | TRBV9
CASSLDRGAGETQYF | TRBV7-6
CASSETQRPNEKLFF | TRBV6-1
CASSSPGTSSYNEQYF | TRBV6-5
CASSSRGLAGVSSGANVLTF | TRBV5-1
CASSEEGGASNEQYF | TRBV6-1
CASREGGGDTETQYF | TRBV6-1
CASSRLAWGTDTQYF | TRBV6-1
CAISVNSGQETQYF | TRBV10-3
CASSVDSGFFQPQHF | TRBV6-1
CASAEFGGSYTETQYF | TRBV6-1
CASSESGVCDTNTQYF | TRBV6-1
CASSLWGTGANVLTF | TRBV12-3/TRBV12-4
CASRDSGSGTDTQYF | TRBV6-1
CASSANRWDEQFF | TRBV6-1
CASSGGGGSVNTEAFF | TRBV12-3/TRBV12-4
CATKASENTDTQYF | TRBV10-3
CASSELWGRDTNTQYF | TRBV6-1
CASSLVAGVVNEQFF | TRBV7-2
CASGRSSEQFF | TRBV10-2
CASRGFGGRDQETQYF | TRBV6-1
CATSALGPGELFF | TRBV24-1
CASSSRGVGSGVGDQETQYF | TRBV6-1
CASSDSKGQPQHF | TRBV6-4
CATVGLGTRWVNEQFF | TRBV27
CASSVSGRCSKDMQYF | TRBV6-1
CASRGTASSYNEQFF | TRBV6-1
CASRIQIFSTDTQYF | TRBV6-1
CASRESGVSAKNTQYF | TRBV6-1
CASSPRPNNEQFF | TRBV7-2
CASSSSGLSYNEQFF | TRBV6-5
CASRTEANTGELFF | TRBV10-2
CASSELGRSDTDTQYF | TRBV6-1
CASRDRVGEQYF | TRBV6-1
CAGSGGADQDTQYF | TRBV6-2/TRBV6-3
CASSNVAQQGEAFF | TRBV6-1
CASSEGDNEQFF | TRBV6-1
CARGAANAYNEQFF | TRBV10-2
CASSQGLNTGALYF | TRBV6-1
CASSELGGCYTDTQYF | TRBV6-1
CASSLLGPSNNEQFF | TRBV7-3
CASSSPRGAGQAYEQYF | TRBV27
CASSYENEQFF | TRBV6-5
CASSLEYEQYF | TRBV12-3/TRBV12-4
CVSRGLGGSDTDTQYF | TRBV6-1
CASGTGVGSYEQYF | TRBV6-1
CASSYASPYNEQFF | TRBV6-5
CASSLQGPYNEQFF | TRBV6-1